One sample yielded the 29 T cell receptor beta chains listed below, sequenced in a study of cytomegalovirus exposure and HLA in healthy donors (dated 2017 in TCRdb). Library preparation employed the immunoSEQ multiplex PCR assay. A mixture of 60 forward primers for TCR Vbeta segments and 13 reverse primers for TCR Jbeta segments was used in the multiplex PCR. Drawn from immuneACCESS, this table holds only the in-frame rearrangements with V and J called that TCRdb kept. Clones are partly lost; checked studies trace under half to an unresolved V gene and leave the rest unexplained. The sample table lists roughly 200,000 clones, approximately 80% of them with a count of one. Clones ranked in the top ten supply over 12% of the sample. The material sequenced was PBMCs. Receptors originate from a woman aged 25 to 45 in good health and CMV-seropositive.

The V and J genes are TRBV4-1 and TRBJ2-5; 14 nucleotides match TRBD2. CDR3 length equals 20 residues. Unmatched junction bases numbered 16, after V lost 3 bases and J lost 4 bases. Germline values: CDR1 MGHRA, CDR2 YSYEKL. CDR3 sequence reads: CASSHRGLAGGPGLAETQYF. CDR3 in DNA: TGCGCCAGCAGCCACCGCGGACTAGCGGGAGGCCCCGGTTTAGCAGAGACCCAGTACTTC.

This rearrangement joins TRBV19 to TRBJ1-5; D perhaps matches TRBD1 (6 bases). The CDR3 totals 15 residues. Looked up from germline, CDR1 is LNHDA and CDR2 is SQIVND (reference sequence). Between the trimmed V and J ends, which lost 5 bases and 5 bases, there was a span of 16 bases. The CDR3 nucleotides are TGTGCCAGTAGTCCGCAACAGGGTGAGCATCAGCCCCAGCATTTT. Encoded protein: CASSPQQGEHQPQHF.

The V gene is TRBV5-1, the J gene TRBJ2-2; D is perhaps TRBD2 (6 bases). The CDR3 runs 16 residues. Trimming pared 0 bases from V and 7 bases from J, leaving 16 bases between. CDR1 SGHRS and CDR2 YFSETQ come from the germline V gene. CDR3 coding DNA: TGCGCCAGCAGCTTGGGACGGGGACTCAGCCACGGGGAGCTGTTTTTT. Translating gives CASSLGRGLSHGELFF.

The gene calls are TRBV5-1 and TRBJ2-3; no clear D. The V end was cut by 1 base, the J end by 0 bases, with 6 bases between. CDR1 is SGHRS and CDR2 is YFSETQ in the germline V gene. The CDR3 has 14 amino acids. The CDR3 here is CASSLSPSTDTQYF. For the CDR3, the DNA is TGCGCCAGCAGCTTGTCCCCTAGCACAGATACGCAGTATTTT.

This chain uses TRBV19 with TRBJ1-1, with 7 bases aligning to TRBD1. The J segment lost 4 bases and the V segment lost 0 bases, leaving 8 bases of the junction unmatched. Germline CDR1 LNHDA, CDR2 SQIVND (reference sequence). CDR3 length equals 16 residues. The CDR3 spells CASSIDRETGITEAFF. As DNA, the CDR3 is TGTGCCAGTAGTATAGATCGGGAGACAGGGATCACTGAAGCTTTCTTT.

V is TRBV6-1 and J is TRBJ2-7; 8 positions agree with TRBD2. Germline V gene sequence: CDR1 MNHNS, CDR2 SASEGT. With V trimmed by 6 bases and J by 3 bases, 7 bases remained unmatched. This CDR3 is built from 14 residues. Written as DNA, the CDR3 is TGTGCCAGCAGACGTAGCGGGGACGACTACGAGCAGTACTTC. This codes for CASRRSGDDYEQYF.

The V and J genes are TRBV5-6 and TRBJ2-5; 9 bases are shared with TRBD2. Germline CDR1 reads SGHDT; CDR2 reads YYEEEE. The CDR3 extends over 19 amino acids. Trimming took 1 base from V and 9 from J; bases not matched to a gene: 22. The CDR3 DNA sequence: TGTGCCAGCAGCTTGCGGGGCGGGAGGGCCGTACCCGGACAGGTGGCCCAGTACTTC. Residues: CASSLRGGRAVPGQVAQYF.

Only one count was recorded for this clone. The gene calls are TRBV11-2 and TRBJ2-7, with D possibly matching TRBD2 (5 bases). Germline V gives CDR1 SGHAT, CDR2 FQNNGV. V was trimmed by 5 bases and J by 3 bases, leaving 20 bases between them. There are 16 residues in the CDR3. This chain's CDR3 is CASSPPNPRLRYEQYF. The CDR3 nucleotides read TGTGCCAGCAGCCCTCCCAACCCGCGACTACGCTACGAGCAGTACTTC. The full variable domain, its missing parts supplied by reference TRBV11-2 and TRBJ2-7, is EAGVAQSPRYKIIEKRQSVAFWCNPISGHATLYWYQQILGQGPKLLIQFQNNGVVDDSQLPKDRFSAERLKGVDSTLKIQPAKLEDSAVYLCASSPPNPRLRYEQYFGPGTRLTVT.

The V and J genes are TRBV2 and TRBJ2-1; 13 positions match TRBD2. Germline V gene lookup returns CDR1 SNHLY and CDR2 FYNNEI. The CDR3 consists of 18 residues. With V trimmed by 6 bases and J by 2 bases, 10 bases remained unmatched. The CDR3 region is CASRPGKGLAGPYNEQFF. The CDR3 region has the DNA TGTGCCAGCAGACCCGGTAAGGGACTAGCGGGGCCCTACAATGAGCAGTTCTTC.

This CDR3 reads CASSASGAQYNEQFF. The CDR3 DNA reads as TGTGCCAGCTCGGCTAGCGGGGCTCAATACAATGAGCAGTTCTTC. This sequence joins TRBV28 and TRBJ2-1, with TRBD2 identical over 9 bases. This CDR3 has 15 residues. V was pared by 8 bases and J by 4 bases, with 9 bases of the junction left unmatched. CDR1 is MDHEN and CDR2 is SYDVKM in the germline V gene.

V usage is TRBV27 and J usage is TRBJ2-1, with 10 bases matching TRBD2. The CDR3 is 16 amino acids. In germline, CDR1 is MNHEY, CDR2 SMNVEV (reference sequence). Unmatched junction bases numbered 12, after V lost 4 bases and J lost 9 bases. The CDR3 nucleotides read TGTGCCAGCAGTTCCCAGCGGGGGGGCCTTTTCGGTGAGCAGTTCTTC. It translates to CASSSQRGGLFGEQFF.

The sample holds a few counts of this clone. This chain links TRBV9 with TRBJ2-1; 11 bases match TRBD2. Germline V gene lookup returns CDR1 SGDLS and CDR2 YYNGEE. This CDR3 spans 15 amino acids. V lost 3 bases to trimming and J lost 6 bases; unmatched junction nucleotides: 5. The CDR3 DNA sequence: TGTGCCAGCAGCGCAACTAGCGGGAGAATCAATGAGCAGTTCTTC. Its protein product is CASSATSGRINEQFF.

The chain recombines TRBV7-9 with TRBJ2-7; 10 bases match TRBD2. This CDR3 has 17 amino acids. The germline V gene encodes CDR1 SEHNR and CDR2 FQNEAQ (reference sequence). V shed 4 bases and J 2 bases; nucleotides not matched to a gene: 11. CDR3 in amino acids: CASSSQSVSGRPYEQYF. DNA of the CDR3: TGTGCCAGCAGCTCCCAATCGGTTAGCGGGAGGCCCTACGAGCAGTACTTC.

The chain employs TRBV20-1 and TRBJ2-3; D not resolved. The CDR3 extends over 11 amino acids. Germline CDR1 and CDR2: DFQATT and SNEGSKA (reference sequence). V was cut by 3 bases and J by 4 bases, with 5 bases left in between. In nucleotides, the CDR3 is TGCAGTGCTAGGGCTCCAGATACGCAGTATTTT. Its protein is CSARAPDTQYF.

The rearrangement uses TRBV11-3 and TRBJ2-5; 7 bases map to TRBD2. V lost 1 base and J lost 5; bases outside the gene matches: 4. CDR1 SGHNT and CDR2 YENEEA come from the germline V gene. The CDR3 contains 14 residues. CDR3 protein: CASSLGGEGETQYF. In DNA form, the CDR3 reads TGTGCCAGCAGCTTAGGCGGGGAGGGCGAGACCCAGTACTTC.

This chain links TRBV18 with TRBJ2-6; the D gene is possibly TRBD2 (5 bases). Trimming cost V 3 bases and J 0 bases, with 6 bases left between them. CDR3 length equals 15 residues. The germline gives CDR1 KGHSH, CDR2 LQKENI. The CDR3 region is CASSPGVSGANVLTF. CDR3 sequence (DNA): TGTGCCAGCTCACCGGGAGTCTCTGGGGCCAACGTCCTGACTTTC.

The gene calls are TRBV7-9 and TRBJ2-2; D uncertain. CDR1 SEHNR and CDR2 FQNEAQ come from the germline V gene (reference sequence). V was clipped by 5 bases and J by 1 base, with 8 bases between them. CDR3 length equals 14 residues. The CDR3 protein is CASSPGLNTGELFF. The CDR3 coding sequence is TGTGCCAGCAGCCCCGGGTTGAACACCGGGGAGCTGTTTTTT.

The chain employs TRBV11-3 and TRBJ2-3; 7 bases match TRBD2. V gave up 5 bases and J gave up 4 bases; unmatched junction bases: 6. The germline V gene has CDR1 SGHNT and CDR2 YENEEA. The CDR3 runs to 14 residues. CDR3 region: CASSHRDYADTQYF. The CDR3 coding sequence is TGTGCCAGCAGCCACCGGGACTACGCAGATACGCAGTATTTT.

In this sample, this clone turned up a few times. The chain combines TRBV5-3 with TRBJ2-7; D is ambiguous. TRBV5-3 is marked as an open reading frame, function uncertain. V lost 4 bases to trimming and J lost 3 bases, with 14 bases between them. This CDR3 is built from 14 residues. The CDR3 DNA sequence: TGTGCCAGAAGCCCCAGGATTACGATCTACGAGCAGTACTTC. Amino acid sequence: CARSPRITIYEQYF.

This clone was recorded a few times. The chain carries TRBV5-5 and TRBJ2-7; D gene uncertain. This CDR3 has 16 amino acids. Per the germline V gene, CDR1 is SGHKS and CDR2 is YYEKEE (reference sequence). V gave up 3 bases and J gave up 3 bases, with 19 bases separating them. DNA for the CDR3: TGTGCCAGCAGCTACCTCCCTAATCGCGGTGTCTACGAGCAGTACTTC. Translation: CASSYLPNRGVYEQYF.

The CDR3 sequence is CASQGPGGPNQPQHF. CDR3 bases: TGTGCCAGTCAGGGACCGGGGGGTCCAAATCAGCCCCAGCATTTT. This rearrangement joins TRBV6-5 to TRBJ1-5; a weak D match, TRBD1 (5 bases). CDR3 length equals 15 residues. Germline lookup yields CDR1 MNHEY and CDR2 SVGAGI. Trimming pared 9 bases from V and 4 bases from J, leaving 19 bases between.

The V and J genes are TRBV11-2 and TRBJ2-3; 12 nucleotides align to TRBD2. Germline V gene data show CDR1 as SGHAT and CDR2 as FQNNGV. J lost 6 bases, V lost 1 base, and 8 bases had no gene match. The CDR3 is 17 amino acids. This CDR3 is CASSLAASGGAADTQYF. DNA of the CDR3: TGTGCCAGCAGCTTAGCGGCTAGCGGGGGGGCCGCTGATACGCAGTATTTT. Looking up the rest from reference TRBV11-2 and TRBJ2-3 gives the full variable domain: EAGVAQSPRYKIIEKRQSVAFWCNPISGHATLYWYQQILGQGPKLLIQFQNNGVVDDSQLPKDRFSAERLKGVDSTLKIQPAKLEDSAVYLCASSLAASGGAADTQYFGPGTRLTVL.

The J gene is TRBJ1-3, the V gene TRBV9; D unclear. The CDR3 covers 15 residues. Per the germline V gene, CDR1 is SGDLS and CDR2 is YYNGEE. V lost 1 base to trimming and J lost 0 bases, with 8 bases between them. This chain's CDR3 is CASSVSGSSGNTIYF. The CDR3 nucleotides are TGTGCCAGCAGCGTAAGTGGCAGCTCTGGAAACACCATATATTTT.

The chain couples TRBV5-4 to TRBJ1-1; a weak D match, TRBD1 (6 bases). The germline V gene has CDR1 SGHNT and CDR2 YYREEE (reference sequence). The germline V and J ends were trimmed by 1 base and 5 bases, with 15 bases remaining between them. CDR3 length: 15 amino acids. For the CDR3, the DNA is TGTGCCAGCAGCTTGAAGGGCACAGGGTTTACTGAAGCTTTCTTT. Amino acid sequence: CASSLKGTGFTEAFF.

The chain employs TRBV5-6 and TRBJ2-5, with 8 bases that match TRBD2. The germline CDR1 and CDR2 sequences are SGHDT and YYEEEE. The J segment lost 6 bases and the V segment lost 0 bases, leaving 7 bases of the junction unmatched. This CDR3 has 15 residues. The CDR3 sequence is CASSLAGGASKTQYF. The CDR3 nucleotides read TGTGCCAGCAGCTTGGCCGGGGGGGCATCTAAGACCCAGTACTTC.

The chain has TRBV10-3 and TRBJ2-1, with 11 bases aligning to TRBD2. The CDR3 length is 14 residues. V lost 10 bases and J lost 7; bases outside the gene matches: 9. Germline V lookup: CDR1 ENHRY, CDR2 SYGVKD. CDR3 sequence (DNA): TGTGCCACTAAACTAGCGGGAGATATGAATGAGCAGTTCTTC. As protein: CATKLAGDMNEQFF.

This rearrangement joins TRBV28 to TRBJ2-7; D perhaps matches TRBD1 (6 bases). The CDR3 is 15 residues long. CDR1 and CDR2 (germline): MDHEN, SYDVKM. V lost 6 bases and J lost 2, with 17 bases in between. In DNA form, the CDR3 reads TGTGCCAGCAGGACAGGATACTCCCAGACCTACGAGCAGTACTTC. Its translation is CASRTGYSQTYEQYF.

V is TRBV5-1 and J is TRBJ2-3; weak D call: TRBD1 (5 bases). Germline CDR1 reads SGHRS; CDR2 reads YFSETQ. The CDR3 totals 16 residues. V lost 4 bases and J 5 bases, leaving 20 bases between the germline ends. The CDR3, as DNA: TGCGCCAGCAGCCCTATTTCAGGGAAGGGTGGAGATACGCAGTATTTT. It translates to CASSPISGKGGDTQYF. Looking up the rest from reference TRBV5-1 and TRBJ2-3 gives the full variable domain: KAGVTQTPRYLIKTRGQQVTLSCSPISGHRSVSWYQQTPGQGLQFLFEYFSETQRNKGNFPGRFSGRQFSNSRSEMNVSTLELGDSALYLCASSPISGKGGDTQYFGPGTRLTVL.

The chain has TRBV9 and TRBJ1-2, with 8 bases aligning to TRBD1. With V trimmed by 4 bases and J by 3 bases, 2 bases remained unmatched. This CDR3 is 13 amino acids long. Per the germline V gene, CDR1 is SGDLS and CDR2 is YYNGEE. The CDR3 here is CASSTQGDYGYTF. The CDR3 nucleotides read TGTGCCAGCAGCACACAGGGGGACTATGGCTACACCTTC.